This TCR beta chain came from a study of T cell repertoires in cytomegalovirus infection (dated by TCRdb to between 2017 and 2020). Turning to the overall study: Donor HLA type was relevant to the analysis, because carriage of CMV infection together with the matching HLA type was indicated by public TCR beta signatures.

For CDR1 and CDR2, the germline V gene lists MNHEY and SVGEGT. V is clipped by 0 bases and J by 6 bases, and the sequence between their germline boundaries is 11 bases long. CDR3 length: 14 amino acids, cysteine to phenylalanine. Solely the CDR3 DNA is kept, with 42 bases framed from the first base. The sequencer was an Illumina HiSeq 1500. Using fastp trimming at Q25 and MiXCR clonotype assembly, TCRdb reanalyzed the public sequencing data and kept in-frame beta chains. Rows matching on CDR3 protein sequence are summarized as one entry with the most common DNA and genes. This sample has hundreds of thousands of distinct CDR3 sequences in its table, and roughly 12% of those were observed once. The ten largest clones capture 9.5% to 13% of the sample. The paper as a whole reports these results and caveats: In both this cohort and an independent cohort of several hundred donors, the cumulative frequency of public TCR beta family members distinguished carriers of CMV infection plus the relevant HLA type. The ex vivo response was dominated by HLA-C-restricted CMV-specific TCR beta clonotypes, and the single most frequent clonotype in two of eight donors was supplied by these HLA-C-restricted clonotypes.

This clonotype has ten or more counts. No cognate antigen has been identified for it. No much larger clone is present one base from it, and per-base qualities are unavailable. Specimen: PBMCs. The chain is made from TRBV6-2 or TRBV6-3 and TRBJ1-1; the D region possibly corresponds to TRBD1 (6 bases align). The receptor was isolated from a human donor in good health (CMV status not recorded). Some clones in this sample may be carry-over from other donors' samples. DNA sequence: TGTGCCAGCAGTTACTCGGGGGGCTACGCTGAAGCTTTCTTT. Its coded protein is CASSYSGGYAEAFF.